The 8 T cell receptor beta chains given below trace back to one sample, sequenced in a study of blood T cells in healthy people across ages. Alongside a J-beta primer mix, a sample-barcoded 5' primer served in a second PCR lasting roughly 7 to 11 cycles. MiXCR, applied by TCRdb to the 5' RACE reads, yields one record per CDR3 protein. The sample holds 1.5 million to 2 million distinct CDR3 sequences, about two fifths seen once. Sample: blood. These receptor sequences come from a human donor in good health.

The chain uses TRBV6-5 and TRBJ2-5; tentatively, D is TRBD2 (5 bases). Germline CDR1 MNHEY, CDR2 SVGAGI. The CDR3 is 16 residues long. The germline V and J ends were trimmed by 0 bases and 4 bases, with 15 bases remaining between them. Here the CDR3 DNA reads TGTGCCAGCAGTTACTCAACGGGCAGTGGAGGAGAGACCCAGTACTTC. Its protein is CASSYSTGSGGETQYF.

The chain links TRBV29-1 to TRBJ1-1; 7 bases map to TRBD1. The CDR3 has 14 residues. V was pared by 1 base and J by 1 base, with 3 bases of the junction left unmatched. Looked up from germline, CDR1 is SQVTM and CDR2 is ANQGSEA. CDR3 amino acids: CSVEARDRNTEAFF. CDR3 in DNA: TGCAGCGTTGAAGCCCGGGACAGGAACACTGAAGCTTTCTTT.

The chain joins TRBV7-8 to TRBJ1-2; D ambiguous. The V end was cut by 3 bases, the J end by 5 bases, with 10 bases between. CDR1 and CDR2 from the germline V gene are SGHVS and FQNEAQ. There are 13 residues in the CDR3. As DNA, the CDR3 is TGTGCCAGCAGCTTGTTTACGGAGTATGGCTACACCTTC. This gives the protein CASSLFTEYGYTF.

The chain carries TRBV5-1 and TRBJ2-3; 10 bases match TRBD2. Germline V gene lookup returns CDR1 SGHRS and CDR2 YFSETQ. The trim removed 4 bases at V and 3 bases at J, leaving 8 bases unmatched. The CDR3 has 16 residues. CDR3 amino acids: CASSPPPSGGTDTQYF. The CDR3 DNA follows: TGCGCCAGCAGCCCTCCCCCTAGCGGGGGTACAGATACGCAGTATTTT.

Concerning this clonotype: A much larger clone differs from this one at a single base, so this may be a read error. The CDR3 DNA follows: TGCAGCGTCTCGACTAGCGGACAAGGGACCCAGTACTTC. Translation gives CSVSTSGQGTQYF. This chain uses TRBV29-1 with TRBJ2-5; TRBD2 matches 9 bases. This CDR3 has 13 amino acids. Germline lookup yields CDR1 SQVTM and CDR2 ANQGSEA.

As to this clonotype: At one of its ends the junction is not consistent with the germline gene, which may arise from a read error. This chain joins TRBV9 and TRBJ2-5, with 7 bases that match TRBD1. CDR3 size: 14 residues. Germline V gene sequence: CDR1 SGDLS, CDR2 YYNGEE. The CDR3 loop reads CASSKTGVRETQYF. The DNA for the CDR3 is TGCGCCAGCAGCAAAACAGGGGTCCGGGAGACCCAGTACTTC.

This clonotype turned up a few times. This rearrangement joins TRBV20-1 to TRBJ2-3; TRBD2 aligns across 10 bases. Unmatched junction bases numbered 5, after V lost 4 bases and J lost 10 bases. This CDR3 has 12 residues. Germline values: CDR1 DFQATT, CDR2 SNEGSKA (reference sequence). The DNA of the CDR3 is TGCAGTGCTAAGCGGGGGGGCTTTTCGCAGTATTTT. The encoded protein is CSAKRGGFSQYF.

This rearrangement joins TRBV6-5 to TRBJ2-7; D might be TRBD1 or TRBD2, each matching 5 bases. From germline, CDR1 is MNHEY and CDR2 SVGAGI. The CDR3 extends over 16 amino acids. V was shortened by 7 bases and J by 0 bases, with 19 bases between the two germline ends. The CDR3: CASTRGSASSSYEQYF. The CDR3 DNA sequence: TGTGCCAGCACTAGGGGTAGCGCCTCGAGCTCCTACGAGCAGTACTTC.